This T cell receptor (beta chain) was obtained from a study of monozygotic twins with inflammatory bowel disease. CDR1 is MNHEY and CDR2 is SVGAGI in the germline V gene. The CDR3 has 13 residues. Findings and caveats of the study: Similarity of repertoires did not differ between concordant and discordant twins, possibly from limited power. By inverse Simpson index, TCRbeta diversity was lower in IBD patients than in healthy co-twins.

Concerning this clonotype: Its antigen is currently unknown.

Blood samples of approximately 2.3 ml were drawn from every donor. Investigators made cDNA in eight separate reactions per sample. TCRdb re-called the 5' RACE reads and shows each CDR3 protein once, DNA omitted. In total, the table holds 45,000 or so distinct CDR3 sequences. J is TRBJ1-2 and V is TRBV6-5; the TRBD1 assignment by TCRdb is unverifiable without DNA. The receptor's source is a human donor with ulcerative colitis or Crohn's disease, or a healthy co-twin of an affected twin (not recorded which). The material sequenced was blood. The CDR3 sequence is CASSRTGVYGYTF.